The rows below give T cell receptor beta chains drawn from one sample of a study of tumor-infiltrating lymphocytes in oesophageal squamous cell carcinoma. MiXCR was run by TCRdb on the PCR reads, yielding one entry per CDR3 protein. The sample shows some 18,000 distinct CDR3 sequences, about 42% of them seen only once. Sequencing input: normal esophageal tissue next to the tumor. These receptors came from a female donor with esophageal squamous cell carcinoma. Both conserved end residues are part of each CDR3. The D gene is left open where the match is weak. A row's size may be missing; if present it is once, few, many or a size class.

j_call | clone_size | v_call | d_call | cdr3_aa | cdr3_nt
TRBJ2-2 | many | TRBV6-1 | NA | CASTENANTGELFF | TGTGCCAGCACCGAAAATGCGAACACCGGGGAGCTGTTTTTT
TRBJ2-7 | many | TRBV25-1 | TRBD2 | CATGGEGRREQYF | TGTGCCACCGGCGGGGAGGGGAGACGCGAGCAGTACTTC
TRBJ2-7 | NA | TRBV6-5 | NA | CASLRDGPSYEQYF | TGTGCCAGCTTACGGGACGGCCCCTCTTACGAGCAGTACTTC
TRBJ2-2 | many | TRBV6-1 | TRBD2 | CASRRGRGGPGELFF | TGTGCCAGCAGAAGGGGGCGGGGGGGCCCCGGGGAGCTGTTTTTT
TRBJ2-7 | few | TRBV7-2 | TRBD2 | CASSRTSGSTYEQYF | TGTGCCAGCAGCCGCACTAGCGGGTCTACCTACGAGCAGTACTTC
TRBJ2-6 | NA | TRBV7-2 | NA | CASSWGPTSGANVLTF | TGTGCCAGCAGCTGGGGGCCAACCTCTGGGGCCAACGTCCTGACTTTC
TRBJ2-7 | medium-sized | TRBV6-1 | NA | CASKRADGMDEQYF | TGTGCCAGCAAGAGGGCGGATGGTATGGACGAGCAGTACTTC
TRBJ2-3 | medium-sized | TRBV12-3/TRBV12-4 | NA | CASSLVQDTQYF | TGTGCCAGCAGTTTGGTCCAAGATACGCAGTATTTT
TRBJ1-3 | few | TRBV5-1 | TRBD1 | CASSAGQGGFSGNTIYF | TGCGCCAGCAGCGCGGGACAGGGGGGATTCTCTGGAAACACCATATATTTT
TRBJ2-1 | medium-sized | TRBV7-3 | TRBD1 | CASSSGTGLEQFF | TGTGCCAGCAGCTCCGGGACAGGTCTTGAGCAGTTCTTC
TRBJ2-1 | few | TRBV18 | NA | CASSLSPGENNEQFF | TGTGCCAGCTCACTTTCTCCGGGAGAGAACAATGAGCAGTTCTTC
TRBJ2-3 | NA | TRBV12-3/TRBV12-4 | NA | CASTLSIGVPTDTQYF | TGTGCCAGCACCCTCTCGATCGGGGTCCCCACAGATACGCAGTATTTT
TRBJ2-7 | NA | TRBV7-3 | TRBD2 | CASSPRTSYEQYF | TGTGCCAGCAGCCCCCGGACTAGCTACGAGCAGTACTTC
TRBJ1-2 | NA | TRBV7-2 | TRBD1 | CASSPRDRSTYGYTF | TGTGCCAGCAGCCCCCGGGACAGAAGCACCTATGGCTACACCTTC
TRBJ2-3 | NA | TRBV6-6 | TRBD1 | CASRDRGTDTQYF | TGTGCCAGCCGGGACAGAGGCACAGATACGCAGTATTTT
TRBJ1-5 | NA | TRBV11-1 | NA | CASSLVGGNQPQHF | TGTGCCAGCAGCTTAGTTGGGGGCAATCAGCCCCAGCATTTT
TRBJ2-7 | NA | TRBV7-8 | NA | CASSLRQNQGEQYF | TGTGCCAGCAGCTTAAGACAAAACCAGGGCGAGCAGTACTTC
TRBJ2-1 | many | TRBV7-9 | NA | CASSLGVGVGRELDEQFF | TGTGCCAGCAGCTTAGGGGTAGGTGTGGGAAGGGAGTTAGATGAGCAGTTCTTC
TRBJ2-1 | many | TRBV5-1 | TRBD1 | CASSLEGGTGKGSYNEQFF | TGCGCCAGCAGCTTGGAGGGGGGGACAGGGAAGGGCTCCTACAATGAGCAGTTCTTC
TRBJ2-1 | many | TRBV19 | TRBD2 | CASSRNTGGSEQFF | TGTGCCAGTAGTCGAAATACGGGGGGAAGTGAGCAGTTCTTC
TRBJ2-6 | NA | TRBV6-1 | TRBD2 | CASSESGAGANVLTF | TGTGCCAGCAGTGAGAGCGGGGCTGGGGCCAACGTCCTGACTTTC
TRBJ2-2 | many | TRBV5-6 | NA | CASSLNTGELFF | TGTGCCAGCAGCTTGAACACCGGGGAGCTGTTTTTT
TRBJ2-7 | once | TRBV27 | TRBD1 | CASSPSTGGFYEQYF | TGTGCCAGCAGTCCATCGACAGGGGGCTTCTACGAGCAGTACTTC
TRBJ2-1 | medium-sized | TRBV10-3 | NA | CAISETSVRNEQFF | TGTGCCATCAGTGAAACCAGCGTGAGGAATGAGCAGTTCTTC
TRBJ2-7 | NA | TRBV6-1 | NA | CASSEVGRRLSYEQYF | TGTGCCAGCAGTGAAGTGGGGAGGCGGCTCTCCTACGAGCAGTACTTC
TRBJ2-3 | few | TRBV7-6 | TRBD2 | CASSLGLAGDTQYF | TGTGCCAGCAGCCTTGGACTAGCAGGAGATACGCAGTATTTT
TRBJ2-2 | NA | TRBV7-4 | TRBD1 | CASRSGTGSTGELFF | TGTGCCAGCAGATCCGGGACAGGGTCGACCGGGGAGCTGTTTTTT
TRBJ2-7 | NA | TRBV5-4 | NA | CASSLGGGLIYEQYF | TGTGCCAGCAGCTTGGGGGGGGGGCTAATCTACGAGCAGTACTTC
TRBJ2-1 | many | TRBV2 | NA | CARNRSPSGGHTYNEQFF | TGTGCCAGGAACCGGTCCCCATCGGGGGGACACACCTACAATGAGCAGTTCTTC
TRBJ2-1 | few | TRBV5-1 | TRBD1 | CASYSDRGFGEQFF | TGCGCCAGCTACTCGGACAGGGGCTTCGGTGAGCAGTTCTTC
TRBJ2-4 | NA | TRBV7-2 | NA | CASSVGGQKNIQYF | TGTGCCAGCAGCGTAGGCGGACAGAAAAACATTCAGTACTTC
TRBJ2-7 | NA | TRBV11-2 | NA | CASSFGGTYEQYF | TGTGCCAGCAGCTTCGGCGGGACCTACGAGCAGTACTTC
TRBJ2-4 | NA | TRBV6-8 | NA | CASSYSTVGNEQYF | TGTGCCAGCAGTTACTCGACCGTCGGAAATGAGCAGTACTTT
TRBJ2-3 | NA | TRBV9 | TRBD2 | CASSVVGAGVADTQYF | TGTGCCAGCAGCGTAGTCGGAGCGGGGGTTGCAGATACGCAGTATTTT
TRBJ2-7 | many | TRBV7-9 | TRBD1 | CASSLLGTGPYEQYF | TGTGCCAGCAGCCTACTGGGGACAGGTCCCTACGAGCAGTACTTC
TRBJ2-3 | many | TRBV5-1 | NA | CASSLDPADTQYF | TGCGCCAGCAGCTTGGACCCCGCCGATACGCAGTATTTT
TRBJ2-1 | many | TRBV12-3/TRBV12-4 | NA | CASSLRGIYSPLHF | TGTGCCAGCAGTCTCCGAGGTATATATTCACCCCTCCACTTC
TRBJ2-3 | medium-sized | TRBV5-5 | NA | CASSLSVGRTDTQYF | TGTGCCAGCAGCTTGTCGGTAGGACGCACAGATACGCAGTATTTT
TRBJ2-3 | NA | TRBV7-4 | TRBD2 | CASSLIAGGPGDTQYF | TGTGCCAGCAGCCTGATAGCGGGAGGGCCGGGAGATACGCAGTATTTT
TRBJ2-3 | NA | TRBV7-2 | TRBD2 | CASSISGSTDTQYF | TGTGCCAGCAGCATTAGCGGGAGCACAGATACGCAGTATTTT
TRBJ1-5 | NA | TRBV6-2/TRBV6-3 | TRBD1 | CASIGTGERQPQHF | TGTGCCAGCATCGGGACAGGGGAAAGACAGCCCCAGCATTTT
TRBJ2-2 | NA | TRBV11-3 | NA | CASSPRAASPGELFF | TGTGCCAGCAGCCCGCGGGCCGCTAGCCCCGGGGAGCTGTTTTTT
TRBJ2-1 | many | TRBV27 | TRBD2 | CASSTSGTSVLSYNEQFF | TGTGCCAGCAGTACCTCCGGGACTAGTGTTTTATCCTACAATGAGCAGTTCTTC
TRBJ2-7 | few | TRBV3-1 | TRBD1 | CASSRGQGFSEQYF | TGTGCCAGCAGCCGAGGACAGGGATTCTCCGAGCAGTACTTC
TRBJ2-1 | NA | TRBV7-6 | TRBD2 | CASSFSGEFYEQFF | TGTGCCAGCAGCTTTAGCGGGGAGTTCTATGAGCAGTTCTTC
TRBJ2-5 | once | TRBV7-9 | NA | CASSSVGETQYF | TGTGCCAGCAGCTCAGTGGGCGAGACCCAGTACTTC